This section outlines one TCR beta chain sequence together with its context. Its cognate antigen is unknown. Sequencing used immunoSEQ multiplex PCR; TCRdb keeps in-frame clones, though not all of them. The repertoire holds 130,000 or so clones, with 90% as singletons. This sample was taken from a study of T cell responses to AZD1222 COVID-19 vaccine. The CDR3 consists of 16 residues. Per germline, CDR1 GTSNPN and CDR2 SVGIG (reference sequence). V was shortened by 1 base and J by 1 base, with 15 bases between the two germline ends. Broader study findings: Among spike-specific TCRs, nearly half reportedly target unmutated variant regions.

This chain links TRBV30 with TRBJ2-3; D perhaps matches TRBD2 (6 bases). Sequencing was performed on peripheral blood, taken 28 days after the second dose of the MenACWY control vaccine. This TCR was recovered from an adult who received the MenACWY meningococcal vaccine as a control. CDR3 protein: CAWSARGVDGTDTQYF. For the CDR3, the DNA is TGTGCCTGGAGTGCCCGCGGGGTTGATGGCACAGATACGCAGTATTTT.